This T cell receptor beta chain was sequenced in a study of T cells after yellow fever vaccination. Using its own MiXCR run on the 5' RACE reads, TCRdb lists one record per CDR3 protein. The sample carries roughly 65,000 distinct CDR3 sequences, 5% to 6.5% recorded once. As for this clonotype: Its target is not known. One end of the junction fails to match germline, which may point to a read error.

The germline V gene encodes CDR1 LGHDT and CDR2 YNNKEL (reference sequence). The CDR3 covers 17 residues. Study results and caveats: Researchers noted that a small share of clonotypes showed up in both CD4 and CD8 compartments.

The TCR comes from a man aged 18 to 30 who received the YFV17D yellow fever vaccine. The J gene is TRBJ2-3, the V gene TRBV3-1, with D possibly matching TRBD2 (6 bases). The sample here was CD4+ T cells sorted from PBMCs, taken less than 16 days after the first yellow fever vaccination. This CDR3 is CASTQDPAGRPTNTQYF. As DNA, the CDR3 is TGTGCCAGCACCCAAGACCCGGCGGGGAGACCAACTAATACGCAGTATTTT.